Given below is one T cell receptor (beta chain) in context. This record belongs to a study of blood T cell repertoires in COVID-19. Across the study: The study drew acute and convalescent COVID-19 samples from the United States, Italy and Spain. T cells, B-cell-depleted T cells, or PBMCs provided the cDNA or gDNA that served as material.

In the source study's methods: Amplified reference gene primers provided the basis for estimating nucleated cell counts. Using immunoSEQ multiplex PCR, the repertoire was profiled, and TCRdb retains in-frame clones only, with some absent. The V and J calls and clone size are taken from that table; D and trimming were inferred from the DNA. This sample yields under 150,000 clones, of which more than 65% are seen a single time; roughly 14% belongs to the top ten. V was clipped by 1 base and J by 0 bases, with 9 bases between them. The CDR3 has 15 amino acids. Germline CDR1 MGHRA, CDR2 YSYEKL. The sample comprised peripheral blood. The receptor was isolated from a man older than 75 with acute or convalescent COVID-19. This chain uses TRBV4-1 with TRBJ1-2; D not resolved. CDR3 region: CASSQGIGANYGYTF. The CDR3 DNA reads TGCGCCAGCAGCCAAGGAATCGGAGCTAACTATGGCTACACCTTC.